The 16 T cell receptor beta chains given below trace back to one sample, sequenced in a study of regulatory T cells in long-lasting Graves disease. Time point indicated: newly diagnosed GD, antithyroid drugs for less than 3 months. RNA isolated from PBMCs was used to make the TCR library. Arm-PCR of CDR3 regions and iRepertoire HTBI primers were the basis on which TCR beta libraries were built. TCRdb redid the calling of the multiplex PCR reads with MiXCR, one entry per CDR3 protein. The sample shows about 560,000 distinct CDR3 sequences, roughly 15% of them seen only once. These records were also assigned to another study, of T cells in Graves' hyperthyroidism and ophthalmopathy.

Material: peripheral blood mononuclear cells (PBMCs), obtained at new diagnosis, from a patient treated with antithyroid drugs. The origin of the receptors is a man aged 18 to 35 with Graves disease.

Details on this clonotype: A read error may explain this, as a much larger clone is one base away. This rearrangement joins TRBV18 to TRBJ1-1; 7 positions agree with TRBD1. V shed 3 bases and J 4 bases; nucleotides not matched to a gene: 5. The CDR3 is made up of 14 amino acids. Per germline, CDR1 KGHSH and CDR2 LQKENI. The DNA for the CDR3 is TGTGCCAGCTCACCGGGGACAGAAGTCACTGAAGCTTTCTTT. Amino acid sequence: CASSPGTEVTEAFF.

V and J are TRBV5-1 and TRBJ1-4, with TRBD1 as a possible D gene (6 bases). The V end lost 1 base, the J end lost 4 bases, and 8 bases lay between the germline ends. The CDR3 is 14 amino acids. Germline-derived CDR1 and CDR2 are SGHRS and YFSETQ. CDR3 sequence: CASSLQGNNEKLFF. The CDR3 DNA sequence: TGCGCCAGCAGCTTGCAGGGGAATAATGAAAAACTGTTTTTT.

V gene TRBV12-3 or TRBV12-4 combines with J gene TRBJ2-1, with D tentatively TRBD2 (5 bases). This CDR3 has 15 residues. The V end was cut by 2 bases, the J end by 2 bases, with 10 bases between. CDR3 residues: CASSLYLSAYNEQFF. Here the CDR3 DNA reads TGTGCCAGCAGTTTATATCTTAGCGCCTACAATGAGCAGTTCTTC.

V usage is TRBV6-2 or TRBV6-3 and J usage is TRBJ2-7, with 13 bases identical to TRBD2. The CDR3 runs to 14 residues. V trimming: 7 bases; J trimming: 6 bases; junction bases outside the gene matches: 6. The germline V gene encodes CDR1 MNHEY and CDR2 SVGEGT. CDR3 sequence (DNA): TGTGCCAGCACCACACTAGCGGGAGGGCCCGAGCAGTACTTC. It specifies CASTTLAGGPEQYF.

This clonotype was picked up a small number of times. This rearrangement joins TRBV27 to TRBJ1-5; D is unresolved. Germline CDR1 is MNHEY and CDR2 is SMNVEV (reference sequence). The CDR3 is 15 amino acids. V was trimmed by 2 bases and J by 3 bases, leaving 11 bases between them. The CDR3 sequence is CASSLISSPNQPQHF. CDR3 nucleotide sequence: TGTGCCAGCAGTTTAATATCCAGCCCCAATCAGCCCCAGCATTTT.

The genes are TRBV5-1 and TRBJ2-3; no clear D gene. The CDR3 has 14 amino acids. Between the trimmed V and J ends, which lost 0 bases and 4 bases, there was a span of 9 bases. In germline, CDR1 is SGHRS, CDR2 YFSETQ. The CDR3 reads CASSLGSRADTQYF. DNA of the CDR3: TGCGCCAGCAGCTTGGGGTCTAGGGCAGATACGCAGTATTTT.

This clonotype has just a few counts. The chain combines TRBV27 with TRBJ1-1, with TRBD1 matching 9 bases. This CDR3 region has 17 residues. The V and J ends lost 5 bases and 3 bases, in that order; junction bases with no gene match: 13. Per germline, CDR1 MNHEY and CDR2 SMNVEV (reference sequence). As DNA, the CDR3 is TGTGCCAGCAGTGGGGTATTACAGGGGGCGAGTGACACTGAAGCTTTCTTT. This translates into CASSGVLQGASDTEAFF.

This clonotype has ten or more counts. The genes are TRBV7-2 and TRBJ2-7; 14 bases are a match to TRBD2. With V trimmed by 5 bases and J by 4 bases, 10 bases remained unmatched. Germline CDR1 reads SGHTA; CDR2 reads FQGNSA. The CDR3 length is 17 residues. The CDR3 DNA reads TGTGCCAGCAGCCGAAAGTCTGGGACTAGCGGGAGTTACGAGCAGTACTTC. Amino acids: CASSRKSGTSGSYEQYF.

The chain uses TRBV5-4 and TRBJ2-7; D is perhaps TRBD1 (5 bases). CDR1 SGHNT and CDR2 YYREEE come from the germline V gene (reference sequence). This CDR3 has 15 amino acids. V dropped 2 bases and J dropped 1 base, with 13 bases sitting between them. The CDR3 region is CASSFIETASYEQYF. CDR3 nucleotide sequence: TGTGCCAGCAGCTTTATAGAGACAGCATCCTACGAGCAGTACTTC.

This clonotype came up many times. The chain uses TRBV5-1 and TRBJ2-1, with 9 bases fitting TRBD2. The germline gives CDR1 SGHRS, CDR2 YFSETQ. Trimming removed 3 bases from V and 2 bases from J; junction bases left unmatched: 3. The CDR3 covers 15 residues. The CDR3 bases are TGCGCCAGCAGCTCTAGCGGGACGGCCTACAATGAGCAGTTCTTC. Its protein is CASSSSGTAYNEQFF.

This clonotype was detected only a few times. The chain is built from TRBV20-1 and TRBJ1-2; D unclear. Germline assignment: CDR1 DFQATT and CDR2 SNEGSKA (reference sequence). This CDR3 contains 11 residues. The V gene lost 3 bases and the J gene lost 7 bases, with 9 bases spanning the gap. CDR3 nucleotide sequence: TGCAGTGCTAGCTCCGGGAGTGGCTACACCTTC. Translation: CSASSGSGYTF.

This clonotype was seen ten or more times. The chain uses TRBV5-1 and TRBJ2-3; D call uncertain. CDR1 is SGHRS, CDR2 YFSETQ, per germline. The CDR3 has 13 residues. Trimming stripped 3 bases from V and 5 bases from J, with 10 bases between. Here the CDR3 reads CASSSARVDTQYF. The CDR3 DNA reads TGCGCCAGCAGCTCGGCCCGAGTAGATACGCAGTATTTT. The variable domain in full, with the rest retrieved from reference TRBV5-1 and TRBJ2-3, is KAGVTQTPRYLIKTRGQQVTLSCSPISGHRSVSWYQQTPGQGLQFLFEYFSETQRNKGNFPGRFSGRQFSNSRSEMNVSTLELGDSALYLCASSSARVDTQYFGPGTRLTVL.

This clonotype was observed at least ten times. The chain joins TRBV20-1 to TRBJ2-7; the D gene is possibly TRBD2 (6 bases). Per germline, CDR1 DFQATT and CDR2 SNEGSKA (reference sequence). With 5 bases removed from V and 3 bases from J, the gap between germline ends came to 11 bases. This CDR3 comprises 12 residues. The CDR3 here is CSASGLRYEQYF. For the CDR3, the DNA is TGCAGTGCTTCGGGACTCCGCTACGAGCAGTACTTC.

CDR3 protein: CASSTGLAASYEQYF. The CDR3 region has the DNA TGTGCCAGTAGTACCGGACTAGCGGCCTCCTACGAGCAGTACTTC. The chain employs TRBV19 and TRBJ2-7; 10 nucleotides line up with TRBD2. Germline assignment: CDR1 LNHDA and CDR2 SQIVND (reference sequence). V lost 4 bases, J lost 0 bases, and 3 bases stayed unmatched. This CDR3 has 15 amino acids.

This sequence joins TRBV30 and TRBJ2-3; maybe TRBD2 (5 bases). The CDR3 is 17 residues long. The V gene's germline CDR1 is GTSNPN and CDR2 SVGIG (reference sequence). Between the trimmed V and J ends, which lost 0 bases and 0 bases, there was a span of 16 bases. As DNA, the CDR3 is TGTGCCTGGAGTGTACTCCCCTGGGCGGGTAGCACAGATACGCAGTATTTT. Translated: CAWSVLPWAGSTDTQYF.

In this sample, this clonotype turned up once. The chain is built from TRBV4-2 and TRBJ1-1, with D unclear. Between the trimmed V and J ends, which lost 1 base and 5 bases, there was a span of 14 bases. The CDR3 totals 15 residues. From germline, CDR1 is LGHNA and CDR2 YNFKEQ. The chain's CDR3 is CASSQGRPRGTEAFF. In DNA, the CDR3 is TGTGCCAGCAGCCAAGGCCGGCCAAGAGGGACTGAAGCTTTCTTT.